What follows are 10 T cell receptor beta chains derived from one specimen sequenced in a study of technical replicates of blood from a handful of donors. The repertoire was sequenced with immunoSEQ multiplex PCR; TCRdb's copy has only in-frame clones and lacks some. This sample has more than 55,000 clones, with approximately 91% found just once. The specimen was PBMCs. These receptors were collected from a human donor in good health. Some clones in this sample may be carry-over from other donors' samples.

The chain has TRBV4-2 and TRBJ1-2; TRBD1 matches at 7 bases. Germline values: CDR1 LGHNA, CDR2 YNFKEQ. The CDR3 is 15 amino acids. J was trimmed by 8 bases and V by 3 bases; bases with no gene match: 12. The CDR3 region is CASSHLENQGGGYTF. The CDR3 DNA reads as TGTGCCAGCAGCCATCTAGAGAATCAGGGGGGCGGCTACACCTTC.

The CDR3 region has the DNA TGCGCCAGCGGGGGGGACTACGAGCAGTACTTC. Its translation: CASGGDYEQYF. The V and J genes are TRBV10-1 and TRBJ2-7; 7 bases align to TRBD2. This CDR3 comprises 11 residues. The V segment lost 8 bases and the J segment 3 bases; nucleotides outside the gene matches: 1. Germline V gives CDR1 WNHNN, CDR2 SYGVQD (reference sequence).

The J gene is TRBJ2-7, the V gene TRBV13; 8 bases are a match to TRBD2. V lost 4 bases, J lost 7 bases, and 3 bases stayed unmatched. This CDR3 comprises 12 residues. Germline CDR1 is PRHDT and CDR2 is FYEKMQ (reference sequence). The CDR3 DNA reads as TGTGCCAGCAGCTCCGGGAGGGGTGAGCAGTACTTC. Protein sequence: CASSSGRGEQYF. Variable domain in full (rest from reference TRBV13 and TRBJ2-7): AAGVIQSPRHLIKEKRETATLKCYPIPRHDTVYWYQQGPGQDPQFLISFYEKMQSDKGSIPDRFSAQQFSDYHSELNMSSLELGDSALYFCASSSGRGEQYFGPGTRLTVT.

CDR3 sequence: CASSYSKGTGLHEQFF. The CDR3 DNA follows: TGTGCCAGCAGTTACTCGAAGGGGACAGGGTTGCATGAGCAGTTCTTC. V is TRBV6-5 and J is TRBJ2-1, with 9 bases that match TRBD1. CDR3 length: 16 residues. V shed 0 bases and J 8 bases; nucleotides not matched to a gene: 8. Germline V gene lookup returns CDR1 MNHEY and CDR2 SVGAGI.

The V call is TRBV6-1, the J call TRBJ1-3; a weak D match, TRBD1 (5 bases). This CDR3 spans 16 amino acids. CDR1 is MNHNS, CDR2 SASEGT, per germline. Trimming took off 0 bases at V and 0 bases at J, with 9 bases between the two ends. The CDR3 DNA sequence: TGTGCCAGCAGTGAAGCCGCAGGGCTCTCTGGAAACACCATATATTTT. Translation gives CASSEAAGLSGNTIYF.

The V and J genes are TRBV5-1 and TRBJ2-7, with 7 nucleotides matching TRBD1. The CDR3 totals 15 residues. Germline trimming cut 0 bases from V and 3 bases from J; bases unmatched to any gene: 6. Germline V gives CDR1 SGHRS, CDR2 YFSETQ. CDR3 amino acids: CASSLGPGQIYEQYF. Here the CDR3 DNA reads TGCGCCAGCAGCTTGGGACCGGGACAGATCTACGAGCAGTACTTC.

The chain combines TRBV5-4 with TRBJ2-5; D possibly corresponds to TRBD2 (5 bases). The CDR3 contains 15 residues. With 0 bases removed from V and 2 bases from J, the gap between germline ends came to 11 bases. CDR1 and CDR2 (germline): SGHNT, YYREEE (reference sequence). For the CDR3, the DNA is TGTGCCAGCAGCTTGGCCGCCAGACTACAAGAGACCCAGTACTTC. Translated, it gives CASSLAARLQETQYF.

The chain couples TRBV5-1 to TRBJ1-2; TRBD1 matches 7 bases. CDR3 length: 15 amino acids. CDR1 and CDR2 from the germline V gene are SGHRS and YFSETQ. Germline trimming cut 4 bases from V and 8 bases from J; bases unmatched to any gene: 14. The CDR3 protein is CASSIGPGTAGGYTF. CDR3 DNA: TGCGCCAGCAGCATTGGACCCGGGACAGCTGGAGGCTACACCTTC.

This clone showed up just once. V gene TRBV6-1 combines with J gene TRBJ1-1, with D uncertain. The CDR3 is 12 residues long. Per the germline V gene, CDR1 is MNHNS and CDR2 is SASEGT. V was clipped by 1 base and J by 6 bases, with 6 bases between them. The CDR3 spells CASSEVSAEAFF. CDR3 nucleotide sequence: TGTGCCAGCAGTGAAGTTTCCGCTGAAGCTTTCTTT.

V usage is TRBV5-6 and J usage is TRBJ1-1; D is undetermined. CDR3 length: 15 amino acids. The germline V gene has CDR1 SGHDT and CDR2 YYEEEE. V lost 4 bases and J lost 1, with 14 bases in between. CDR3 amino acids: CASSPRSRANTEAFF. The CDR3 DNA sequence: TGTGCCAGCAGCCCACGGTCGCGGGCGAACACTGAAGCTTTCTTT.